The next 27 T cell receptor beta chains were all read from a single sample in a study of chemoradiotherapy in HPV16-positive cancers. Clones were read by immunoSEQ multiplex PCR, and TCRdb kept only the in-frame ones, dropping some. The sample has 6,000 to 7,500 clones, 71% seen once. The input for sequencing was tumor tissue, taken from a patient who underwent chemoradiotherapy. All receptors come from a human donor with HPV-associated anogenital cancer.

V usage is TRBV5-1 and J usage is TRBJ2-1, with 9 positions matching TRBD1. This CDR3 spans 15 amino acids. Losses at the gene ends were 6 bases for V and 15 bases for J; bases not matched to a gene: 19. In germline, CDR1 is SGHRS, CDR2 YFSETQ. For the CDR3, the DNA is TGCGCCAGCAACCCAACCGGGACAGGGATTCTAGAGTCGTTCTTC. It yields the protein CASNPTGTGILESFF.

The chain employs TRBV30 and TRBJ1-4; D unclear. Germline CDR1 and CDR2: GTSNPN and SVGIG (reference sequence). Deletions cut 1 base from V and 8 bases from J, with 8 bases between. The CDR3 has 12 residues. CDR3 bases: TGTGCCTGGAGTGAGGGAACCGAAAAACTGTTTTTT. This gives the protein CAWSEGTEKLFF.

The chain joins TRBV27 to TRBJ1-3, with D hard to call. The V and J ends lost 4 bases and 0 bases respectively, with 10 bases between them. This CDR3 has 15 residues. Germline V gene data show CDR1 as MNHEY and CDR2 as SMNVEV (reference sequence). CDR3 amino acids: CASSSRPYSGNTIYF. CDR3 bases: TGTGCCAGCAGTTCGAGACCCTACTCTGGAAACACCATATATTTT.

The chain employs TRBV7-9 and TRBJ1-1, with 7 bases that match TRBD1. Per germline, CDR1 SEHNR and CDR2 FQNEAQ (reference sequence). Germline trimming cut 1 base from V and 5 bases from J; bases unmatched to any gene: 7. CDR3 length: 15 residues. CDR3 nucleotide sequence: TGTGCCAGCAGCTTAGGACAGGGTATGGGAACTGAAGCTTTCTTT. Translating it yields CASSLGQGMGTEAFF.

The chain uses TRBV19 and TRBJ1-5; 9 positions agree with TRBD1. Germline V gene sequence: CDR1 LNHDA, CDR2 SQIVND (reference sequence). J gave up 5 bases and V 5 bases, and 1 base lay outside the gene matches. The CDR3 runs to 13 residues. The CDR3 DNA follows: TGTGCCAGTAGTGGGGACAGGGATCAGCCCCAGCATTTT. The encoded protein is CASSGDRDQPQHF.

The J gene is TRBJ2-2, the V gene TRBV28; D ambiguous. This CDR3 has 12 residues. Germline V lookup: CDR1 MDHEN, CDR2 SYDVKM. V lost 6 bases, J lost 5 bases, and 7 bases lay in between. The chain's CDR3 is CASRERTGELFF. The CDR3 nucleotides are TGTGCCAGCAGGGAGAGGACCGGGGAGCTGTTTTTT.

CDR3 protein: CASSEKGSRGYTF. In DNA, the CDR3 is TGCGCCAGCAGTGAGAAGGGGTCGAGAGGCTACACCTTC. The chain combines TRBV10-1 with TRBJ1-2; tentatively, D is TRBD1 (5 bases). CDR1 and CDR2 from the germline V gene are WNHNN and SYGVQD (reference sequence). The V and J ends lost 2 bases and 8 bases respectively, with 12 bases between them. The CDR3 totals 13 residues.

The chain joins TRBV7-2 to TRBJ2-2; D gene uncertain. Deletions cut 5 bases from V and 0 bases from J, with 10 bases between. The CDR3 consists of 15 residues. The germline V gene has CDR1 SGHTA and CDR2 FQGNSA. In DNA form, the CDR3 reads TGTGCCAGCAGCCGGACGTACGCGAACACCGGGGAGCTGTTTTTT. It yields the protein CASSRTYANTGELFF.

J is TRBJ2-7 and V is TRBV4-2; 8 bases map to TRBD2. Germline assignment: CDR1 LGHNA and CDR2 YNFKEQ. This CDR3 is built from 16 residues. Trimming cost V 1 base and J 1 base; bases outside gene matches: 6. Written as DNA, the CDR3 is TGTGCCAGCAGCCAAGCCTCCCTAGCGGGTTCCTACGAGCAGTACTTC. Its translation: CASSQASLAGSYEQYF.

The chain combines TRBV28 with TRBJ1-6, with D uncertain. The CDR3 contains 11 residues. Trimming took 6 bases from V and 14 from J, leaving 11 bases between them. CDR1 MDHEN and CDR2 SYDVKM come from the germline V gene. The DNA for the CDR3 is TGTGCCAGCAGCTCGCCCCCAGCCCTCCACTTT. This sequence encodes CASSSPPALHF. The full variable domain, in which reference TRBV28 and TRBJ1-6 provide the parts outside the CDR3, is DVKVTQSSRYLVKRTGEKVFLECVQDMDHENMFWYRQDPGLGLRLIYFSYDVKMKEKGDIPEGYSVSREKKERFSLILESASTNQTSMYLCASSSPPALHFGNGTRLTVT.

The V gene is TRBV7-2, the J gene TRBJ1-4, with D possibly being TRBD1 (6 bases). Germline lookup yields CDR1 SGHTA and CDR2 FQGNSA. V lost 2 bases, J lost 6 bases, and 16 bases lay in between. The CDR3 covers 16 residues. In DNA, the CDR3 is TGTGCCAGCAGCTTAAACGGACAGTCTAAACATGAAAAACTGTTTTTT. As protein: CASSLNGQSKHEKLFF.

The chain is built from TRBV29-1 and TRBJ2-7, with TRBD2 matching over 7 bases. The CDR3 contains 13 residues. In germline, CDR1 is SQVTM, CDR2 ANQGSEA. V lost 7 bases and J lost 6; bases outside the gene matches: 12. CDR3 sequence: CSGGSGGGLEQYF. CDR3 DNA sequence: TGCAGCGGGGGGTCGGGGGGAGGCCTCGAGCAGTACTTC.

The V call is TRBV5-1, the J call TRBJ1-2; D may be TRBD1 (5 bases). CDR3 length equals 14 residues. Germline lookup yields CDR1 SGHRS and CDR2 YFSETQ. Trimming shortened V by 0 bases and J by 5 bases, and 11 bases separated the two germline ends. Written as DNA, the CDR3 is TGCGCCAGCAGCTTGGAATCTCGGGGGTATGGCTACACCTTC. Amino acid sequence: CASSLESRGYGYTF.

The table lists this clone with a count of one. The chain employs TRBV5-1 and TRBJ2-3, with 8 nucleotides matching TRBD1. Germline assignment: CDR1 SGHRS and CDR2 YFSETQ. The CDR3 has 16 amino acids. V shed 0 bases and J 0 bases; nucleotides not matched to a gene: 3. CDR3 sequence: CASSLGTGWSTDTQYF. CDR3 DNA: TGCGCCAGCAGCTTGGGGACAGGGTGGAGCACAGATACGCAGTATTTT.

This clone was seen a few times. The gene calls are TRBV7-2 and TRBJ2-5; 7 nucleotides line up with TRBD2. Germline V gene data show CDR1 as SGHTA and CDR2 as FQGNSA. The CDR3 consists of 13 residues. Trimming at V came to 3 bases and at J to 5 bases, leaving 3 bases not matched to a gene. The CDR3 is CASSFVGGETQYF. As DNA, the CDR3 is TGTGCCAGCAGCTTCGTGGGGGGGGAGACCCAGTACTTC.

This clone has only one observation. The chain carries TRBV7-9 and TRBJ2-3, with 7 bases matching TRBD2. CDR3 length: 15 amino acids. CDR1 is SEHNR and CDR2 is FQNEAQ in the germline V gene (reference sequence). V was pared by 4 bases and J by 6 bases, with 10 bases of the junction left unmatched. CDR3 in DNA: TGTGCCAGCAGCTCAGCCGAGACTAGCCCCGATACGCAGTATTTT. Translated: CASSSAETSPDTQYF. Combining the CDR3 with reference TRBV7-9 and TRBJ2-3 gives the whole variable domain DTGVSQNPRHKITKRGQNVTFRCDPISEHNRLYWYRQTLGQGPEFLTYFQNEAQLEKSRLLSDRFSAERPKGSFSTLEIQRTEQGDSAMYLCASSSAETSPDTQYFGPGTRLTVL.

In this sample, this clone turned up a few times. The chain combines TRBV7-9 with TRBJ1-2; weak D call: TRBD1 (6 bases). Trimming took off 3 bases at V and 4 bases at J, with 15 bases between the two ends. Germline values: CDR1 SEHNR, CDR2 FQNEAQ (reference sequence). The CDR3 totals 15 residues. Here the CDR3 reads CASSFSGGESYGYTF. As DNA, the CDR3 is TGTGCCAGCAGCTTTAGTGGGGGCGAGAGCTATGGCTACACCTTC.

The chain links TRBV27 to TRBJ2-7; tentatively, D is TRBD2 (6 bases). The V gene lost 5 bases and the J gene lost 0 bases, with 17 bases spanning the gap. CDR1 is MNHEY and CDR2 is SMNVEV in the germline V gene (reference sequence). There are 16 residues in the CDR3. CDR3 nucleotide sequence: TGTGCCAGCAGTCAAAGTTTGGGGGAGGCCTCCTACGAGCAGTACTTC. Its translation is CASSQSLGEASYEQYF.

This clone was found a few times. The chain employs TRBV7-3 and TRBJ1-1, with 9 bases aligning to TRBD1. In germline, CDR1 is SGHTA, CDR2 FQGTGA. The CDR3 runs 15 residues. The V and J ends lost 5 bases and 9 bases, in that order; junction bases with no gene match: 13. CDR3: CASSPSWTGETQAFF. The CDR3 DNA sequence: TGTGCCAGCAGCCCGTCCTGGACAGGGGAGACCCAAGCTTTCTTT.

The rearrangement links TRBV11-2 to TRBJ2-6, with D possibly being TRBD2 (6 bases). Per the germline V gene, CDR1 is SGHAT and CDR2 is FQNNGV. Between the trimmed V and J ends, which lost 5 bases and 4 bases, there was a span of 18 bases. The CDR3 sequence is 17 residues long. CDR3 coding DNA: TGTGCCAGCAGCCCTCCCGCGGGGATCGAAGGGGCCAACGTCCTGACTTTC. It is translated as CASSPPAGIEGANVLTF.

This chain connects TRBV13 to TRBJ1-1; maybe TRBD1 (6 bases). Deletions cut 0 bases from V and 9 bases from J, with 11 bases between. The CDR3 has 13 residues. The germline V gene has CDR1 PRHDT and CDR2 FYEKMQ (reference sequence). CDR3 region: CASSLGRGGQAFF. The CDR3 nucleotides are TGTGCCAGCAGCTTAGGTCGAGGGGGGCAAGCTTTCTTT.

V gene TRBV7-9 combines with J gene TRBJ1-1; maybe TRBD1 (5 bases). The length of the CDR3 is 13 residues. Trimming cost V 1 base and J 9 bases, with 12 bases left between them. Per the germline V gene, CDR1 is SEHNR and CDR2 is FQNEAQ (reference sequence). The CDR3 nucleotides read TGTGCCAGCAGCTTAGTACAGGAAGATAAAGCTTTCTTT. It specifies CASSLVQEDKAFF.

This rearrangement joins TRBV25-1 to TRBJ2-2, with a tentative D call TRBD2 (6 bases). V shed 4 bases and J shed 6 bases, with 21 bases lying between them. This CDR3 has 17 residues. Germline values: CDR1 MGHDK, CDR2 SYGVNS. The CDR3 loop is CASSAMSKGGGAGELFF. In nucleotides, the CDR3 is TGTGCCAGCAGTGCAATGTCGAAAGGAGGAGGGGCCGGGGAGCTGTTTTTT.

The CDR3, as DNA: TGTGCCAGCACTCTTCTAGGAAGCGCAGATACGCAGTATTTT. This translates into CASTLLGSADTQYF. The rearrangement uses TRBV11-1 and TRBJ2-3, with D unclear. Germline assignment: CDR1 SGHAT and CDR2 FQDESV (reference sequence). V lost 7 bases to trimming and J lost 4 bases, with 15 bases between them. The CDR3 is 14 amino acids.

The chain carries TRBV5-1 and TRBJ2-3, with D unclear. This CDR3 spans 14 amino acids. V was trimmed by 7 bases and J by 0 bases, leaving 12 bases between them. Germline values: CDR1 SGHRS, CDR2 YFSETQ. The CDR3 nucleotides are TGCGCCAGCGGTCCCGGGCCTAGCACAGATACGCAGTATTTT. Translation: CASGPGPSTDTQYF.

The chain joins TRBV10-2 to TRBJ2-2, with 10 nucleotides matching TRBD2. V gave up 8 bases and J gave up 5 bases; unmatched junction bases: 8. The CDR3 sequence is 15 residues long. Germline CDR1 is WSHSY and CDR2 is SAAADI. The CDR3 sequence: CASAGLAGVTGELFF. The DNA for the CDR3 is TGCGCCAGCGCGGGGCTAGCGGGGGTTACCGGGGAGCTGTTTTTT.

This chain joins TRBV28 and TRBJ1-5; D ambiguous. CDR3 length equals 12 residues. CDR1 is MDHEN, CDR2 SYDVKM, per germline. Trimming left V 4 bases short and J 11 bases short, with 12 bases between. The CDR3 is CASSSIVPSQHF. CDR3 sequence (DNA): TGTGCCAGCAGTTCGATCGTTCCTTCCCAGCATTTT.